These 2 T cell receptor beta chains originate from one sample sequenced in a study of cytomegalovirus exposure and HLA in healthy donors. Amplification used 60 Vbeta primers and 13 Jbeta primers. Sequenced by immunoSEQ multiplex PCR; TCRdb stores in-frame clones only, minus some. Among fewer than 110,000 clones listed, roughly 71% were seen once. The sample was PBMCs. All receptors derive from a man aged 45-65 years in good health and CMV-seronegative.

This rearrangement joins TRBV7-2 to TRBJ2-6, with TRBD2 matching over 7 bases. The germline CDR1 and CDR2 sequences are SGHTA and FQGNSA. V shed 0 bases and J 4 bases; nucleotides not matched to a gene: 3. This CDR3 comprises 16 residues. The CDR3 DNA reads as TGTGCCAGCAGCTTAGCGGGGGGGAGCGGGGCCAACGTCCTGACTTTC. Translation gives CASSLAGGSGANVLTF.

With respect to this clone: Germline and junction disagree at one end, which may indicate a read error. CDR3 region: CSSSLTDRDGEQPQHF. The CDR3 coding sequence is TGTTCCAGCAGCTTAACGGACAGGGATGGGGAACAGCCCCAGCATTTT. The chain combines TRBV7-9 with TRBJ1-5, with 8 bases aligning to TRBD1. Germline assignment: CDR1 SEHNR and CDR2 FQNEAQ (reference sequence). This CDR3 comprises 16 residues. The full variable domain, with the rest looked up from reference TRBV7-9 and TRBJ1-5, is DTGVSQNPRHKITKRGQNVTFRCDPISEHNRLYWYRQTLGQGPEFLTYFQNEAQLEKSRLLSDRFSAERPKGSFSTLEIQRTEQGDSAMYLCSSSLTDRDGEQPQHFGDGTRLSIL.